This record looks at one T cell receptor (beta chain) sequence and its context. Nashville, Tennessee was home to all donors, who were Caucasian adults. V gave up 3 bases and J gave up 8 bases; unmatched junction bases: 3. From germline, CDR1 is MGHRA and CDR2 YSYEKL. The CDR3 consists of 13 residues. These data are taken from a study of shared clonotypes between healthy human individuals. For sorted subsets, about 190 ng DNA per replicate equaled about 30,000 T cell genomes. This table comes from immunoSEQ multiplex PCR, and its TCRdb copy is limited to in-frame clones, with some not included. The repertoire holds about 1.1 million clones, with 77% as singletons.

This sequence joins TRBV4-1 and TRBJ1-2, with TRBD1 matching over 10 bases. Material: memory CD4+ T cells from PBMCs. Regarding subset: CD45RA-negative fraction. This clonotype was obtained from a man younger than 35 in good health. Some clones in this sample may be carry-over from other donors' samples. The CDR3 region has the DNA TGCGCCAGCAGCCAGACAGGGGGCCAGGGCTACACCTTC. Encoded protein: CASSQTGGQGYTF.